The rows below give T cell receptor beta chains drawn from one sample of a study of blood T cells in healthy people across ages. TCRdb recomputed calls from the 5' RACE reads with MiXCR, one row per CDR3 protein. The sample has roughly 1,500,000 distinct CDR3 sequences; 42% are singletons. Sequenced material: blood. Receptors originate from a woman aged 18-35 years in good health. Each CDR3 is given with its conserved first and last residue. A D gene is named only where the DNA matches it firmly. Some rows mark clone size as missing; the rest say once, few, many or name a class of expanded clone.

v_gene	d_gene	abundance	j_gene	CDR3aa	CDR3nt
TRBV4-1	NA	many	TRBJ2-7	CASSQPSYEQYF	TGCGCCAGCAGCCAGCCCTCCTACGAGCAGTACTTC
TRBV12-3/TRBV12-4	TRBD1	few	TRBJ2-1	CASTSGEGASSYNEQFF	TGTGCCAGCACCTCCGGAGAGGGGGCGAGCTCCTACAATGAGCAGTTCTTC
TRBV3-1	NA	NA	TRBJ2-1	CASSHLAGGLSYSEQFF	TGTGCCAGCAGCCACCTGGCCGGGGGACTCTCCTACAGTGAGCAGTTCTTC
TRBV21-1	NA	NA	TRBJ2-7	CASSMFPGLAGASSYNEQYF	TGTGCCAGCAGCATGTTTCCGGGACTAGCGGGGGCAAGCTCCTACAATGAGCAGTACTTC
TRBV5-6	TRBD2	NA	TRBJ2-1	CASSLRTSGNREETQFF	TGTGCCAGCAGCTTAAGGACTAGTGGGAACCGAGAGGAGACCCAGTTCTTC
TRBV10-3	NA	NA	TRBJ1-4	CAIGTVGGEKLFF	TGTGCCATCGGGACCGTTGGGGGTGAAAAACTGTTTTTT
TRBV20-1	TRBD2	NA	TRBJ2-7	CSARPHPEAGLAGGYYEQYF	TGCAGTGCTAGACCTCACCCCGAAGCGGGACTAGCGGGGGGGTACTACGAGCAGTACTTC
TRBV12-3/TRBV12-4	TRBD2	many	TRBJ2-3	CASSSGLAGPTDTQYF	TGTGCCAGCAGTTCGGGACTAGCGGGCCCCACGGATACGCAGTATTTT
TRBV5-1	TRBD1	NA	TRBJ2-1	CASTWQPHRGTNEQFF	TGCGCCAGCACATGGCAACCTCACAGGGGGACCAATGAGCAGTTCTTC
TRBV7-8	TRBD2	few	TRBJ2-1	CASSLERESSYNEQFF	TGTGCCAGCAGCTTAGAGCGGGAGAGCTCCTACAATGAGCAGTTCTTC
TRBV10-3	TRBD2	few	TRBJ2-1	CAISNGGELSSYNEQFF	TGTGCCATCAGCAACGGGGGGGAACTATCCTCCTACAATGAGCAGTTCTTC
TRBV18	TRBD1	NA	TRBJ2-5	CASSPRQMTGLGPSYNEQYF	TGTGCCAGCTCCCCAAGACAGATGACAGGGCTCGGCCCCTCCTACAATGAGCAGTACTTC
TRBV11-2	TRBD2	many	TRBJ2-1	CASSRRLAGNEQFF	TGTGCCAGCAGCCGCAGACTAGCGGGAAATGAGCAGTTCTTC
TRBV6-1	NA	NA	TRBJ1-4	CASSPGLGGPGYAEKLFF	TGTGCCAGCAGTCCCGGTTTGGGGGGGCCGGGGTATGCTGAAAAACTGTTTTTT
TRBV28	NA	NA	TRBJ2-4	CASSLNGAQRGKNIQYF	TGTGCCAGCAGTTTAAATGGGGCCCAAAGGGGCAAAAACATTCAGTACTTC
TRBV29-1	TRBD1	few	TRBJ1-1	CSAGQVVRPEAFF	TGCAGCGCTGGACAGGTAGTTCGTCCTGAAGCTTTCTTT
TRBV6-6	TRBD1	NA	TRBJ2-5	CASTQQGSETQYF	TGTGCCAGCACCCAACAGGGGAGCGAGACCCAGTACTTC
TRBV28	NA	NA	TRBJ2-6	CASSLKLVGVVANVLTF	TGTGCCAGCAGTTTAAAATTAGTTGGGGTCGTGGCCAACGTCCTGACTTTC
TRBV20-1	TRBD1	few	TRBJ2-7	CSATGGITYEQYF	TGCAGTGCTACAGGGGGCATCACCTACGAGCAGTACTTC
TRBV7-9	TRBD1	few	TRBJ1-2	CASRQTGAYGYTF	TGTGCCAGCAGACAAACAGGGGCCTATGGCTACACCTTC
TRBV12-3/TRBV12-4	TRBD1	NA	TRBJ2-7	CASSSPQGTETGYEQYF	TGTGCCAGCAGTTCCCCCCAAGGGACAGAGACTGGCTACGAGCAGTACTTC
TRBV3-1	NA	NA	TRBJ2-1	CASTVGLSYNEQFF	TGTGCCAGCACCGTAGGGCTGTCCTACAATGAGCAGTTCTTC
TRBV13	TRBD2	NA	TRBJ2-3	CASRWALLAGDRTDTQYF	TGTGCCAGCAGGTGGGCATTACTAGCGGGCGACCGCACAGATACGCAGTATTTT
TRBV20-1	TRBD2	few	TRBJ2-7	CSARSSGSGYEQYF	TGCAGTGCTAGATCCAGCGGGAGCGGCTACGAGCAGTACTTC
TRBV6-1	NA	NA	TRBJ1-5	CASRGGRQPQHF	TGTGCCAGCCGGGGGGGGCGACAGCCCCAGCATTTT
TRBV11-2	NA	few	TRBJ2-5	CASSFSTVRTQYF	TGTGCCAGCAGCTTTAGCACGGTGCGGACCCAGTACTTC
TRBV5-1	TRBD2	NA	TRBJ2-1	CASSLASGGKNEQFF	TGCGCCAGCAGCTTGGCTAGCGGGGGGAAAAATGAGCAGTTCTTC
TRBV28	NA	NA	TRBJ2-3	CASSLPRRGLPSTDTQYF	TGTGCCAGCAGTTTACCCAGGCGCGGTCTCCCTAGCACAGATACGCAGTATTTT
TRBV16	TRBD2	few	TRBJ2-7	CASSQSQREGYEQYF	TGTGCCAGCAGCCAGTCCCAGCGGGAGGGTTACGAGCAGTACTTC
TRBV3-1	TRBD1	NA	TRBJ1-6	CASSLRQGPSPLHF	TGTGCCAGCAGCTTGAGACAGGGGCCTTCACCCCTCCACTTT
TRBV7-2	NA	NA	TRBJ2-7	CANSLAPPPTYEQYF	TGTGCCAACAGCTTAGCACCACCCCCTACCTACGAGCAGTACTTC
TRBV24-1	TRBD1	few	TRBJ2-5	CATSWTGQETQYF	TGTGCCACCAGCTGGACAGGCCAAGAGACCCAGTACTTC
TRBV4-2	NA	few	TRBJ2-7	CASSQGVETAPYEQYF	TGTGCCAGCAGCCAAGGTGTGGAGACGGCGCCCTACGAGCAGTACTTC
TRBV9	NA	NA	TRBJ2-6	CASSVKEGGGTGANVLTF	TGTGCCAGCAGCGTAAAGGAAGGAGGGGGCACTGGGGCCAACGTCCTGACTTTC
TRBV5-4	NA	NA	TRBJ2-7	CASSPPGGTRTYEQYF	TGTGCCAGCAGCCCCCCAGGGGGGACTAGGACCTACGAGCAGTACTTC
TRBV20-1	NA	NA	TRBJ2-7	CSAQTGTSYEQYF	TGCAGTGCCCAGACAGGAACCTCCTACGAGCAGTACTTC
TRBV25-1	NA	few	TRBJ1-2	CASSEKSDYTF	TGTGCCAGCAGCGAGAAATCTGACTACACCTTC
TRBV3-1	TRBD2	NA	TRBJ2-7	CVSSQDNTTLAIYEQYF	TGTGTCAGCAGCCAAGACAACACTACACTAGCGATCTACGAGCAGTACTTC
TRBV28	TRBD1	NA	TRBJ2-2	CASSSQGAGTGELFF	TGTGCCAGCAGTTCACAGGGGGCGGGCACCGGGGAGCTGTTTTTT
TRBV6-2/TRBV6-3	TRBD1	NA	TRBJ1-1	CASTLIRDREPEAFF	TGTGCCAGCACATTAATCCGGGACAGGGAACCTGAAGCTTTCTTT
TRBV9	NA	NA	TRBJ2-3	CASSVEGGGAQYF	TGTGCCAGCAGCGTAGAAGGAGGGGGAGCGCAGTATTTT
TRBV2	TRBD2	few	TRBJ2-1	CASRRAGGPYEQFF	TGTGCCAGCAGGCGAGCGGGGGGCCCGTATGAGCAGTTCTTC
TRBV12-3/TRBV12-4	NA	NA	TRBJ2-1	CASSLGIGSYNEQFF	TGTGCCAGCAGTTTAGGGATAGGCTCCTACAATGAGCAGTTCTTC
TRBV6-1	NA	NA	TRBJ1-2	CAAGGRGPSSLSLRYGYTF	TGTGCCGCCGGGGGAAGGGGCCCATCTAGTCTCTCTCTTCGGTATGGCTACACCTTC
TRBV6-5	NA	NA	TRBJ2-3	CASSYHRRTTDTQYF	TGTGCCAGCAGTTATCACCGTCGGACAACAGATACGCAGTATTTT
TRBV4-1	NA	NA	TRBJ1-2	CASRGTIGQKTLYGYTF	TGCGCCAGCAGAGGCACCATAGGACAGAAAACTCTCTATGGCTACACCTTC
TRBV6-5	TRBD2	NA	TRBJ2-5	CASTPSGGNQETQYF	TGTGCCAGCACCCCTAGCGGGGGGAACCAAGAGACCCAGTACTTC
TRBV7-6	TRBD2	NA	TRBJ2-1	CASSLGLLAGYNEQFF	TGTGCCAGCAGCTTAGGATTACTAGCGGGGTACAATGAGCAGTTCTTC
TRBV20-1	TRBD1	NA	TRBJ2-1	CSATGQQETQFF	TGCAGTGCTACGGGACAGCAAGAGACCCAGTTCTTC
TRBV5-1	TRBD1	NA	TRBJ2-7	CASSETGTGEQYF	TGCGCCAGCAGCGAGACAGGGACGGGCGAGCAGTACTTC
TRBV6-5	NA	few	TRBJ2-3	CASGYQTDTQYF	TGTGCCAGCGGCTACCAGACAGATACGCAGTATTTT
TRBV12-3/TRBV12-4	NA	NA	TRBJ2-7	CASAPPPRPYEQYF	TGTGCCAGCGCCCCTCCTCCCCGTCCCTACGAGCAGTACTTC
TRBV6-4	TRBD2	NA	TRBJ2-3	CASSEERGGEDTQYF	TGTGCCAGCAGTGAAGAGCGGGGGGGCGAAGATACGCAGTATTTT